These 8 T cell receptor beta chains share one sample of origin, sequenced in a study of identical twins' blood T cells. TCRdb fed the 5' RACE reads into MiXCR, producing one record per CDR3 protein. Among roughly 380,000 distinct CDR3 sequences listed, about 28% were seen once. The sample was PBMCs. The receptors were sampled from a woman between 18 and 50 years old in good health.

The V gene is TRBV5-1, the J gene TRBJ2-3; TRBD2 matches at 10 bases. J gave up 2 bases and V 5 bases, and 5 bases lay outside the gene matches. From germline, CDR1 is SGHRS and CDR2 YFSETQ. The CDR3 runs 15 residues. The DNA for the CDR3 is TGCGCCAGCAGACCGGGGACTAGCGACACAGATACGCAGTATTTT. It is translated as CASRPGTSDTDTQYF.

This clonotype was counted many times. This chain's CDR3 is CASSPSMNTEAFF. DNA for the CDR3: TGTGCCAGTAGTCCCAGTATGAACACTGAAGCTTTCTTT. This chain uses TRBV19 with TRBJ1-1; D is uncertain. Germline V gives CDR1 LNHDA, CDR2 SQIVND (reference sequence). This CDR3 comprises 13 residues. The V end was cut by 5 bases, the J end by 0 bases, with 7 bases between. Full variable domain (rest looked up from reference TRBV19 and TRBJ1-1): DGGITQSPKYLFRKEGQNVTLSCEQNLNHDAMYWYRQDPGQGLRLIYYSQIVNDFQKGDIAEGYSVSREKKESFPLTVTSAQKNPTAFYLCASSPSMNTEAFFGQGTRLTVV.

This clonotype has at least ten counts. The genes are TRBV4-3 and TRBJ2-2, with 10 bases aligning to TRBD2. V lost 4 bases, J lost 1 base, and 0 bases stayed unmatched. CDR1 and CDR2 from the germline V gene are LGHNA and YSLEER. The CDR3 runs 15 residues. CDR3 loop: CASSRTSGNTGELFF. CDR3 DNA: TGCGCCAGCAGCCGGACTAGCGGGAACACCGGGGAGCTGTTTTTT.

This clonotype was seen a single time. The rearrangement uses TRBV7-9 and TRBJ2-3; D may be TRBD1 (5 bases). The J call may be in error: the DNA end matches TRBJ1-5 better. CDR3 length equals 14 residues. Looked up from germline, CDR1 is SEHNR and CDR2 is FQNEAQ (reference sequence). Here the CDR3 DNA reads TGTGCCAGCAGGACTAGCGGGGGTATAGATACGCAGCATTTT. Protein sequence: CASRTSGGIDTQHF.

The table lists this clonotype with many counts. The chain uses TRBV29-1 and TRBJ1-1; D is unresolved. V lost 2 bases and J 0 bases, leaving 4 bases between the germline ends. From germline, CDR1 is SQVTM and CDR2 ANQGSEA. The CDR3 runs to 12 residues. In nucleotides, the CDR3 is TGCAGCGTTGAATTCCTGAACACTGAAGCTTTCTTT. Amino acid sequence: CSVEFLNTEAFF.

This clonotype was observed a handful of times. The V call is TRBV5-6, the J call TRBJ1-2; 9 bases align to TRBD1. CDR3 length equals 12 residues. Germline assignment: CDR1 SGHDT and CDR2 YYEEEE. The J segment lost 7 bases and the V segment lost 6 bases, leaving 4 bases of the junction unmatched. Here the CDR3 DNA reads TGTGCCAGCACGGGACAGGGTAGTGGCTACACCTTC. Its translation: CASTGQGSGYTF.

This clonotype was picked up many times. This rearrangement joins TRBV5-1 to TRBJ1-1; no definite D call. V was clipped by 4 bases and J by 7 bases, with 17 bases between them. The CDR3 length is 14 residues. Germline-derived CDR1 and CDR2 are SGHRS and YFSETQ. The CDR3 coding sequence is TGCGCCAGCAGCCCACAGTTACCCGTCGGTGAAGCTTTCTTT. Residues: CASSPQLPVGEAFF.

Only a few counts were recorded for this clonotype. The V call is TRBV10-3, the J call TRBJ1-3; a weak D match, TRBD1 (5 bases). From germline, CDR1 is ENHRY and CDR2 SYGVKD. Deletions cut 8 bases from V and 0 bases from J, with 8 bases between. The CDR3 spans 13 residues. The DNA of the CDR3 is TGTGCCATCCGGGGGGACTCTGGAAACACCATATATTTT. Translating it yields CAIRGDSGNTIYF.